This record covers a single T cell receptor beta chain. This CDR3 is also generated by other DNA sequences in the sample. These data belong to a study of shared clonotypes between healthy human individuals. CDR3 length: 15 amino acids. The V end lost 0 bases, the J end lost 0 bases, and 7 bases lay between the germline ends. Per germline, CDR1 SGHRS and CDR2 YFSETQ. Profiling relied on immunoSEQ multiplex PCR, and the TCRdb table lists in-frame clones only, not all of them. Counted here are around 2,000,000 clones, 85% to 95% occurring once; the ten biggest clones make up more than 0.1%. The sequencing sample was made of naive CD4+ T cells sorted from blood. Regarding subset: CD45RA+ positively selected. The receptor was derived from a man between 18 and 29 years old in good health. This chain connects TRBV5-1 to TRBJ1-3; unclear D gene. CDR3 residues: CASSLDASSGNTIYF. The DNA for the CDR3 is TGCGCCAGCAGCTTGGACGCGAGCTCTGGAAACACCATATATTTT.